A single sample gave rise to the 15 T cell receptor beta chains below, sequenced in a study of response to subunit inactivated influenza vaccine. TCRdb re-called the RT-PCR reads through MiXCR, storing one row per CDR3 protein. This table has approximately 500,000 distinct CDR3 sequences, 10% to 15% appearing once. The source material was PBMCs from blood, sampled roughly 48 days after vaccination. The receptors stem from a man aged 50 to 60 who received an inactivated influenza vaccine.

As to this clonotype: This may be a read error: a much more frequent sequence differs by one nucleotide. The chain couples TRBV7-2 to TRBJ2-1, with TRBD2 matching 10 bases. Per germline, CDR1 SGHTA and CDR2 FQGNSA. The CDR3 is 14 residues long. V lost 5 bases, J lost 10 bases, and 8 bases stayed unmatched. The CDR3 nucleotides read TGTGCCAGCAGCAAACCGGTACTAGCGGGGGAGCAGTTCTTC. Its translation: CASSKPVLAGEQFF.

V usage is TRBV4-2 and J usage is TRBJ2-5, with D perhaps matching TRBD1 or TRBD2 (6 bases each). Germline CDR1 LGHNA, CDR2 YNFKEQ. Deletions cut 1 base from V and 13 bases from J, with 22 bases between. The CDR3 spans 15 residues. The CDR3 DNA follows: TGTGCCAGCAGCCAAGGATCCGGGGGCCAAATGGCCCGGTACTTC. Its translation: CASSQGSGGQMARYF.

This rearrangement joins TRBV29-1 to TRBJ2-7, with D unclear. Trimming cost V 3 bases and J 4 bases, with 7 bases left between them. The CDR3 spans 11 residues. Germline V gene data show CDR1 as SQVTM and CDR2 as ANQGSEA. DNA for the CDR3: TGCAGCGTTGACCTGGGGTACGAGCAGTACTTC. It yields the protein CSVDLGYEQYF.

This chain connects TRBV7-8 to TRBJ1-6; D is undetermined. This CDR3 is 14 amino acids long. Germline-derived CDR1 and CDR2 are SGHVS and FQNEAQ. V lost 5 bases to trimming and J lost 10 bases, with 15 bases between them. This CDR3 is CASSPRARQSPLHF. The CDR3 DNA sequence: TGTGCCAGCAGCCCCCGGGCCCGACAATCACCCCTCCACTTT.

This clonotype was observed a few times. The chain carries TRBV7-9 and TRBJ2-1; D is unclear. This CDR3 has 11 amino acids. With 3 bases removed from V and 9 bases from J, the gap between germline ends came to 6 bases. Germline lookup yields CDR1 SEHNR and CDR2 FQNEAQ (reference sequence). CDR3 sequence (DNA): TGTGCCAGCAGCTTCGGCTTTGAGCAGTTCTTC. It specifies CASSFGFEQFF. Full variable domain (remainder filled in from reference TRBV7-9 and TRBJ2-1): DTGVSQNPRHKITKRGQNVTFRCDPISEHNRLYWYRQTLGQGPEFLTYFQNEAQLEKSRLLSDRFSAERPKGSFSTLEIQRTEQGDSAMYLCASSFGFEQFFGPGTRLTVL.

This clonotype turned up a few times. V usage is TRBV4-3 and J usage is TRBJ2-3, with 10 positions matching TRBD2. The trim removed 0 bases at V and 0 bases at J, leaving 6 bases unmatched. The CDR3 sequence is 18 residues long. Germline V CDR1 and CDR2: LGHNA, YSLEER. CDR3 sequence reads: CASSQDWTSGFSTDTQYF. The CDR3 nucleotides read TGCGCCAGCAGCCAAGATTGGACTAGCGGATTTAGCACAGATACGCAGTATTTT.

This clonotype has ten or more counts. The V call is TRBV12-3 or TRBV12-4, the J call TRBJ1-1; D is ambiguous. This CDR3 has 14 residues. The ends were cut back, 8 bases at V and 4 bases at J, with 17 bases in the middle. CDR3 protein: CASRLDLVITEAFF. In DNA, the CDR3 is TGTGCCAGCCGTCTGGATTTGGTGATCACTGAAGCTTTCTTT.

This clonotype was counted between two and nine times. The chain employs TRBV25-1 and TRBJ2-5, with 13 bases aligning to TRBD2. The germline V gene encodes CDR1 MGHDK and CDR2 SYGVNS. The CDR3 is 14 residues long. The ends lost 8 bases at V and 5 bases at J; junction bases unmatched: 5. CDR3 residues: CASQLAGGGETQYF. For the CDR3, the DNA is TGTGCCAGCCAACTAGCGGGAGGGGGGGAGACCCAGTACTTC.

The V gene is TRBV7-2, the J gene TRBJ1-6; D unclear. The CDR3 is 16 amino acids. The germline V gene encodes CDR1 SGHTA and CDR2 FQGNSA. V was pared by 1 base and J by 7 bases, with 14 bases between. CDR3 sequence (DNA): TGTGCCAGCAGCTTAGTCGCGGTGGGATGGAATTCACCCCTCCACTTT. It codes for CASSLVAVGWNSPLHF.

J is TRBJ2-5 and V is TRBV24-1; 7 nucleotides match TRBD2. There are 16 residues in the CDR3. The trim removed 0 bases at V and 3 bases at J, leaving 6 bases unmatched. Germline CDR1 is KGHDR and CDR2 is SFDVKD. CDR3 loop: CATSDLSFGGKETQYF. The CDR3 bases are TGTGCCACCAGTGATTTGTCTTTCGGGGGGAAAGAGACCCAGTACTTC.

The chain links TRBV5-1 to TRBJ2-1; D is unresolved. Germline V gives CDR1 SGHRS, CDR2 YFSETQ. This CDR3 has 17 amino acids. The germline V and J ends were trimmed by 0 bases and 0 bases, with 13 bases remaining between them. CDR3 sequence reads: CASSLGVGLRSYNEQFF. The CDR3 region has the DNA TGCGCCAGCAGCTTGGGGGTTGGGCTACGCTCCTACAATGAGCAGTTCTTC.

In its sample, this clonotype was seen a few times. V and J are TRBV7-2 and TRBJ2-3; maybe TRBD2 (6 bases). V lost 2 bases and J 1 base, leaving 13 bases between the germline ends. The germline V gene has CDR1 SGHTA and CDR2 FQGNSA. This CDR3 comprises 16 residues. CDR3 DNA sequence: TGTGCCAGCAGCTTATATGCTAGCGAAGGCACAGATACGCAGTATTTT. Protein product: CASSLYASEGTDTQYF. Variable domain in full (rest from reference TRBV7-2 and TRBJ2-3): GAGVSQSPSNKVTEKGKDVELRCDPISGHTALYWYRQSLGQGLEFLIYFQGNSAPDKSGLPSDRFSAERTGGSVSTLTIQRTQQEDSAVYLCASSLYASEGTDTQYFGPGTRLTVL.

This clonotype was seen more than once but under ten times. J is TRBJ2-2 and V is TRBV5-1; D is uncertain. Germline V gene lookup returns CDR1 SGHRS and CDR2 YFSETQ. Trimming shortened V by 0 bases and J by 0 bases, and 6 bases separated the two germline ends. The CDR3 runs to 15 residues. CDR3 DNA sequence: TGCGCCAGCAGCTTGGACAGCGCGAACACCGGGGAGCTGTTTTTT. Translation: CASSLDSANTGELFF.

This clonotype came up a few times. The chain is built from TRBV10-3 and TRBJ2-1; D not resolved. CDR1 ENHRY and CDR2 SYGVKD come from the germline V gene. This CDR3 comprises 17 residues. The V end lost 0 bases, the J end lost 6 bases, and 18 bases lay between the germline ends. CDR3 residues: CAISESNTRRTSNEQFF. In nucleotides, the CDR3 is TGTGCCATCAGTGAGTCGAATACTCGCAGGACCTCCAATGAGCAGTTCTTC.

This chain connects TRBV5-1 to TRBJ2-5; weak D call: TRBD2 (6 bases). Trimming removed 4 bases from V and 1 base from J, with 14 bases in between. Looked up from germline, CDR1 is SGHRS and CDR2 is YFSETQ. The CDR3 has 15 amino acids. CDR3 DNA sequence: TGCGCCAGCAGCCAGCGGGCGGCCCTCCAAGAGACCCAGTACTTC. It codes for CASSQRAALQETQYF.